Below are 23 T cell receptor beta chains sequenced from a single sample in a study of pediatric ulcerative colitis. Produced via immunoSEQ multiplex PCR; TCRdb's table is partial and in-frame only. This table has about 60,000 clones, around 87% appearing once. The sequenced material came from blood. These receptor sequences come from a boy aged 5-17 years who was a control in a study of pediatric ulcerative colitis.

The chain is built from TRBV14 and TRBJ2-3; TRBD2 aligns across 9 bases. The CDR3 loop spans 16 amino acids. Germline V lookup: CDR1 SGHDN, CDR2 FVKESK. J was trimmed by 4 bases and V by 0 bases; bases with no gene match: 5. The CDR3 sequence is CASSQELGLASDTQYF. The CDR3 DNA sequence: TGTGCCAGCAGCCAAGAATTGGGACTAGCATCAGATACGCAGTATTTT.

The chain uses TRBV4-1 and TRBJ2-2; a possible D gene is TRBD1 (5 bases). This CDR3 has 16 amino acids. In germline, CDR1 is MGHRA, CDR2 YSYEKL. Trimming pared 1 base from V and 1 base from J, leaving 10 bases between. This CDR3 is CASSQVWQGNTGELFF. CDR3 DNA: TGCGCCAGCAGCCAAGTCTGGCAGGGGAACACCGGGGAGCTGTTTTTT.

This chain uses TRBV14 with TRBJ2-2; tentatively, D is TRBD2 (5 bases). The V gene's germline CDR1 is SGHDN and CDR2 FVKESK. The CDR3 consists of 14 residues. The V end lost 0 bases, the J end lost 7 bases, and 9 bases lay between the germline ends. CDR3 loop: CASSQDPGFGELFF. In DNA form, the CDR3 reads TGTGCCAGCAGCCAAGATCCGGGGTTCGGGGAGCTGTTTTTT. The whole variable domain, filled in from reference TRBV14 and TRBJ2-2, reads EAGVTQFPSHSVIEKGQTVTLRCDPISGHDNLYWYRRVMGKEIKFLLHFVKESKQDESGMPNNRFLAERTGGTYSTLKVQPAELEDSGVYFCASSQDPGFGELFFGEGSRLTVL.

The chain couples TRBV11-2 to TRBJ1-2; D not resolved. CDR3 length equals 14 residues. The V gene lost 6 bases and the J gene lost 3 bases, with 14 bases spanning the gap. Germline lookup yields CDR1 SGHAT and CDR2 FQNNGV. CDR3 loop: CASSAGMGYYGYTF. The DNA of the CDR3 is TGTGCCAGCAGTGCAGGAATGGGGTACTATGGCTACACCTTC.

The chain employs TRBV25-1 and TRBJ1-2; 8 positions match TRBD1. The CDR3 spans 14 residues. V was clipped by 2 bases and J by 6 bases; unmatched bases: 5. CDR1 is MGHDK, CDR2 SYGVNS, per germline. The CDR3 spells CASSERWTGHGYTF. CDR3 nucleotide sequence: TGTGCCAGCAGTGAAAGATGGACAGGGCATGGCTACACCTTC.

The V and J genes are TRBV7-8 and TRBJ2-7; TRBD2 matches at 9 bases. The ends lost 4 bases at V and 4 bases at J; junction bases unmatched: 8. The CDR3 spans 15 residues. Germline V gives CDR1 SGHVS, CDR2 FQNEAQ. CDR3 residues: CASSSRISGSYEQYF. CDR3 DNA: TGTGCCAGCAGCTCCCGGATTAGCGGGAGTTACGAGCAGTACTTC.

This chain uses TRBV28 with TRBJ1-2, with 8 nucleotides matching TRBD1. This CDR3 comprises 19 residues. V was clipped by 3 bases and J by 6 bases; unmatched bases: 21. Per germline, CDR1 MDHEN and CDR2 SYDVKM. CDR3 sequence: CASSFPLYRTGRKGNGYTF. In nucleotides, the CDR3 is TGTGCCAGCAGTTTTCCTCTCTATCGGACAGGGCGCAAGGGGAATGGCTACACCTTC.

V and J are TRBV4-1 and TRBJ1-1; unclear D gene. This CDR3 has 13 amino acids. Trimming took off 0 bases at V and 7 bases at J, with 9 bases between the two ends. Germline CDR1 MGHRA, CDR2 YSYEKL. The CDR3 here is CASSQDLTGEAFF. The CDR3 bases are TGCGCCAGCAGCCAAGATCTAACGGGTGAAGCTTTCTTT.

The chain couples TRBV14 to TRBJ1-2; TRBD1 matches 7 bases. Unmatched junction bases numbered 9, after V lost 2 bases and J lost 0 bases. Germline values: CDR1 SGHDN, CDR2 FVKESK. CDR3 length equals 17 residues. CDR3 coding DNA: TGTGCCAGCAGCCAACCCGATCGGGGACAGCCTAACTATGGCTACACCTTC. This translates into CASSQPDRGQPNYGYTF.

This chain connects TRBV11-2 to TRBJ1-1; TRBD1 matches at 8 bases. The CDR3 has 17 residues. The trim removed 4 bases at V and 3 bases at J, leaving 13 bases unmatched. Germline-derived CDR1 and CDR2 are SGHAT and FQNNGV. CDR3: CASSSLLLRDRYTEAFF. CDR3 coding DNA: TGTGCCAGCAGCTCTTTATTACTCCGGGACAGGTACACTGAAGCTTTCTTT.

The chain combines TRBV10-1 with TRBJ2-1; no clear D gene. V shed 0 bases and J shed 3 bases, with 0 bases lying between them. The length of the CDR3 is 12 residues. The V gene's germline CDR1 is WNHNN and CDR2 SYGVQD (reference sequence). The chain's CDR3 is CASSESYNEQFF. Written as DNA, the CDR3 is TGCGCCAGCAGTGAGTCCTACAATGAGCAGTTCTTC.

This clone showed up just once. The chain joins TRBV6-1 to TRBJ2-7, with TRBD1 as a possible D gene (5 bases). From germline, CDR1 is MNHNS and CDR2 SASEGT. The CDR3 length is 15 residues. V shed 3 bases and J shed 0 bases, with 12 bases lying between them. The CDR3 DNA is TGTGCCAGCAGTGACCTATCGGACATCTCCTACGAGCAGTACTTC. Its protein product is CASSDLSDISYEQYF.

A single count supports this clone. The chain has TRBV19 and TRBJ2-2; D call uncertain. The germline CDR1 and CDR2 sequences are LNHDA and SQIVND (reference sequence). V lost 5 bases, J lost 1 base, and 11 bases lay in between. CDR3 length: 15 amino acids. CDR3 loop: CASSRSIGNTGELFF. For the CDR3, the DNA is TGTGCCAGTAGTCGTTCCATAGGGAACACCGGGGAGCTGTTTTTT.

This chain connects TRBV28 to TRBJ1-5, with D possibly TRBD1 on 5 matching bases. The CDR3 contains 15 residues. Germline CDR1 and CDR2: MDHEN and SYDVKM. Trimming left V 7 bases short and J 4 bases short, with 17 bases between. CDR3 sequence: CASIKHKGQNQPQHF. The CDR3 region has the DNA TGTGCCAGCATTAAACATAAAGGACAAAATCAGCCCCAGCATTTT.

This rearrangement joins TRBV10-3 to TRBJ1-6, with 8 bases that match TRBD1. Trimming took 6 bases from V and 9 from J; bases not matched to a gene: 7. CDR3 size: 14 residues. Germline V CDR1 and CDR2: ENHRY, SYGVKD. CDR3 DNA sequence: TGTGCCATCAGCCGAGACAGGGGAAGTTCACCCCTCCACTTT. Its protein is CAISRDRGSSPLHF.

This clone appeared a single time. The junction departs from the called germline gene at one end, perhaps through a read error. This chain connects TRBV27 to TRBJ2-3; D call uncertain. Germline V CDR1 and CDR2: MNHEY, SMNVEV (reference sequence). The CDR3 extends over 15 amino acids. CDR3 sequence (DNA): TGTGCCAGCAGCTTATTGGGCATTGGGACAGATACGCAGTATTTT. Its protein product is CASSLLGIGTDTQYF.

V and J are TRBV9 and TRBJ2-1, with TRBD2 matching 9 bases. This CDR3 has 15 amino acids. CDR1 SGDLS and CDR2 YYNGEE come from the germline V gene. With V trimmed by 2 bases and J by 7 bases, 7 bases remained unmatched. CDR3: CASSVFSGSGNEQFF. CDR3 nucleotides: TGTGCCAGCAGCGTGTTTAGCGGGAGCGGGAATGAGCAGTTCTTC.

This clone was detected once. This chain links TRBV28 with TRBJ2-3, with D tentatively TRBD2 (6 bases). This CDR3 is 15 amino acids long. Germline values: CDR1 MDHEN, CDR2 SYDVKM. Trimming shortened V by 3 bases and J by 2 bases, and 12 bases separated the two germline ends. The CDR3 protein is CASSFFGSDTDTQYF. In nucleotides, the CDR3 is TGTGCCAGCAGTTTTTTCGGGAGCGACACAGATACGCAGTATTTT.

The chain has TRBV4-1 and TRBJ1-2, with unresolved D. V lost 0 bases and J 8 bases, leaving 10 bases between the germline ends. The CDR3 is 13 amino acids. Germline CDR1 is MGHRA and CDR2 is YSYEKL. The CDR3 here is CASSQDLQSGYTF. The CDR3 coding sequence is TGCGCCAGCAGCCAAGATCTGCAGTCGGGCTACACCTTC.

The chain is built from TRBV4-3 and TRBJ1-4; TRBD1 is a possible D gene (6 bases). The V end lost 1 base, the J end lost 4 bases, and 16 bases lay between the germline ends. The CDR3 runs 17 residues. Germline V gene lookup returns CDR1 LGHNA and CDR2 YSLEER. CDR3 sequence reads: CASSQGDSQGYNEKLFF. CDR3 DNA: TGCGCCAGCAGCCAAGGGGATTCACAGGGCTATAATGAAAAACTGTTTTTT.

The V and J genes are TRBV28 and TRBJ2-7; no clear D. V was cut by 8 bases and J by 0 bases, with 17 bases left in between. Per germline, CDR1 MDHEN and CDR2 SYDVKM. CDR3 length: 15 residues. The CDR3 sequence: CASGGTVVSSYEQYF. Written as DNA, the CDR3 is TGTGCCAGCGGCGGCACCGTGGTTAGCTCCTACGAGCAGTACTTC.

The rearrangement links TRBV2 to TRBJ2-3, with no clear D. The CDR3 runs 13 residues. CDR1 is SNHLY and CDR2 is FYNNEI in the germline V gene. Trimming shortened V by 3 bases and J by 0 bases, and 4 bases separated the two germline ends. The CDR3 region has the DNA TGTGCCAGCAGTGAGTCCAGCACAGATACGCAGTATTTT. Translated, it gives CASSESSTDTQYF.

The chain employs TRBV18 and TRBJ2-1; 12 bases line up with TRBD1. The V gene end was trimmed by 4 bases and the J gene end by 7 bases; junction bases not matched to a gene: 5. CDR1 is KGHSH and CDR2 is LQKENI in the germline V gene. This CDR3 is built from 15 residues. The chain's CDR3 is CASSRDRGLSNEQFF. CDR3 in DNA: TGTGCCAGCTCACGGGACAGGGGGCTAAGTAATGAGCAGTTCTTC.